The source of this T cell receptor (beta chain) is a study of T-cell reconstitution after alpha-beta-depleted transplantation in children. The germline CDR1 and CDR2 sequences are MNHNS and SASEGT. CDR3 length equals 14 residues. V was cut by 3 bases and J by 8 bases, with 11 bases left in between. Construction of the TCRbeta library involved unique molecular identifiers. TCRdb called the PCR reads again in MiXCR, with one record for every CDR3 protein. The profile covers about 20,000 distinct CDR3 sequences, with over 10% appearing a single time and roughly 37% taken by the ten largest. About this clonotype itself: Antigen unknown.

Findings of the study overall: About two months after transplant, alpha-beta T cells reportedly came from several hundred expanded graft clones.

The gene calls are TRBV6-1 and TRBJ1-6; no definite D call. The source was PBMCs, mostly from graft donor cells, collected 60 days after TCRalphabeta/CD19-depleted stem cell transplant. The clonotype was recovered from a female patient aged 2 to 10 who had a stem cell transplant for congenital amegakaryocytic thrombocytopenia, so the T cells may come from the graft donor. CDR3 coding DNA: TGTGCCAGCAGTGAGTGGACCCGCGATTCACCCCTCCACTTT. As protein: CASSEWTRDSPLHF.